A selection of T cell receptor beta chains follows, all from one sample in a study of cytomegalovirus exposure and HLA in healthy donors. The method was immunoSEQ multiplex PCR; TCRdb's version includes in-frame clones alone and lacks a portion of them. There are about 160,000 clones in the sample; roughly four fifths occur only once, and over 8.5% lies in the top ten. Input material: PBMCs. These receptors were obtained from a man aged 45 to 65 in good health and CMV-seropositive. CDR3s include the opening cysteine and the closing phenylalanine or tryptophan. Each record gives: clone size, D gene, V gene, CDR3 protein. D genes are given only for firm matches. Some rows mark clone size as missing; the rest say once, few, many or name a class of expanded clone.

>NA|TRBD2|TRBV5-1
CASSYRTSGNRGEQFF
>NA|NA|TRBV6-5
CASSYEGVTEAFF
>NA|NA|TRBV28
CASSLGGWAGELFF
>NA|NA|TRBV6-1
CASSELIWNTEAFF
>few|TRBD2|TRBV30
CAWSLQRGGYNEQFF
>NA|NA|TRBV5-4
CASSFSAGAYNEQFF
>NA|NA|TRBV2
CASSGRFSGNTIYF
>NA|TRBD1|TRBV6-5
CASSLQGAGGYTF
>few|TRBD1|TRBV5-5
CASSGQGDGGNTIYF
>few|NA|TRBV7-9
CASSSTINRVNTIYF
>NA|TRBD2|TRBV15
CATSRDRTSVRYEQYF
>NA|TRBD2|TRBV19
CASSSPGLAGRNEQFF
>NA|TRBD2|TRBV5-1
CASSSGTSGSVETQYF
>NA|NA|TRBV5-1
CASSLDRDGNEQFF
>NA|NA|TRBV6-6
CASSETREYEQYF
>NA|NA|TRBV4-3
CASSHAHKSQKRAGELFF
>NA|NA|TRBV2
CASSDTGRDEQFF
>NA|TRBD2|TRBV28
CASSSRLAARDQETQYF
>NA|TRBD1|TRBV5-6
CASRRRDRGIYEQYF
>NA|NA|TRBV7-6
CASSSRSGTDTQYF